This T cell receptor beta chain stems from a study of shared clonotypes between healthy human individuals. This CDR3 is 12 amino acids long. Per the germline V gene, CDR1 is LGHNT and CDR2 is FRNRAP. V was shortened by 4 bases and J by 8 bases, with 9 bases between the two germline ends. Profiling relied on immunoSEQ multiplex PCR, and the TCRdb table lists in-frame clones only, not all of them. The table records about 2,200,000 clones, around 93% of them present only once. Naive CD8 isolation took CD45RO-negative cells positively selected for CCR7 and excluded terminally differentiated effector memory CD45RA+ cells.

Sequencing input: naive CD8+ T cells from PBMCs. The chain is built from TRBV12-5 and TRBJ2-1; D not certain. This TCR was recovered from a man between 18 and 35 years old in good health. Some clones in this sample may be carry-over from other donors' samples. The CDR3 protein is CASGWHWDEQFF. The CDR3 DNA reads as TGTGCTAGTGGTTGGCATTGGGATGAGCAGTTCTTC.